These 32 T cell receptor beta chains were sequenced from one sample in a study of T cell responses to AZD1222 COVID-19 vaccine. Generated by immunoSEQ multiplex PCR, the TCRdb table keeps only in-frame clones and is missing some. The sample shows about 130,000 clones, about 90% of them seen only once. Here the sequenced sample was peripheral blood, taken on day 0 of AZD1222 vaccination. These receptors were collected from an adult in good health.

The rearrangement joins TRBV19 to TRBJ1-2; TRBD1 matches 8 bases. V was clipped by 4 bases and J by 0 bases; unmatched bases: 7. The CDR3 is 16 residues long. Germline values: CDR1 LNHDA, CDR2 SQIVND (reference sequence). The CDR3 region has the DNA TGTGCCAGTAGTACCCAGGGGGCTTGGACTAACTATGGCTACACCTTC. It encodes CASSTQGAWTNYGYTF.

This chain joins TRBV18 and TRBJ1-5; D gene unclear. Per the germline V gene, CDR1 is KGHSH and CDR2 is LQKENI. Trimming removed 3 bases at V and 8 bases at J, with 14 bases between. The CDR3 has 14 residues. The CDR3 DNA reads TGTGCCAGCTCACCTTTATTCGAGGTGGAGCCCCAGCATTTT. Its translation is CASSPLFEVEPQHF. The entire variable domain, with the rest obtained from reference TRBV18 and TRBJ1-5, is as follows: NAGVMQNPRHLVRRRGQEARLRCSPMKGHSHVYWYRQLPEEGLKFMVYLQKENIIDESGMPKERFSAEFPKEGPSILRIQQVVRGDSAAYFCASSPLFEVEPQHFGDGTRLSIL.

The gene calls are TRBV2 and TRBJ1-2; D is unresolved. In germline, CDR1 is SNHLY, CDR2 FYNNEI. The CDR3 consists of 13 residues. V shed 0 bases and J shed 7 bases, with 9 bases lying between them. CDR3 amino acids: CASSEAEGVGYTF. CDR3 sequence (DNA): TGTGCCAGCAGTGAAGCAGAGGGAGTTGGCTACACCTTC.

This chain uses TRBV5-1 with TRBJ1-4; 12 bases are a match to TRBD1. The junction had 6 bases not matched to a gene; V was cut back by 4 bases and J by 2 bases. This CDR3 contains 17 residues. Germline assignment: CDR1 SGHRS and CDR2 YFSETQ. CDR3 residues: CASSPGTGGSTNEKLFF. The CDR3, as DNA: TGCGCCAGCAGCCCCGGGACAGGGGGCTCGACTAATGAAAAACTGTTTTTT.

The rearrangement uses TRBV2 and TRBJ2-3; 8 bases map to TRBD2. CDR1 and CDR2 (germline): SNHLY, FYNNEI. J lost 2 bases, V lost 2 bases, and 6 bases had no gene match. The CDR3 contains 16 residues. In DNA form, the CDR3 reads TGTGCCAGCAGTGAAATCGGGGGGGGCCCCACAGATACGCAGTATTTT. Protein product: CASSEIGGGPTDTQYF.

This rearrangement joins TRBV18 to TRBJ2-2; D may be TRBD2 (5 bases). Per germline, CDR1 KGHSH and CDR2 LQKENI. The V end lost 5 bases, the J end lost 0 bases, and 10 bases lay between the germline ends. This CDR3 is 15 amino acids long. The CDR3 sequence: CASSMAGANTGELFF. CDR3 sequence (DNA): TGTGCCAGCTCAATGGCGGGTGCGAACACCGGGGAGCTGTTTTTT.

The chain combines TRBV12-5 with TRBJ1-6; D perhaps matches TRBD1 (5 bases). Germline V lookup: CDR1 LGHNT, CDR2 FRNRAP. The V end was cut by 2 bases, the J end by 8 bases, with 10 bases between. This CDR3 is built from 14 residues. The CDR3 spells CASGLPGGYSPLHF. The CDR3 nucleotides are TGTGCTAGTGGTTTGCCCGGGGGTTATTCACCCCTCCACTTT.

V usage is TRBV2 and J usage is TRBJ2-3, with D tentatively TRBD2 (6 bases). Germline lookup yields CDR1 SNHLY and CDR2 FYNNEI. The CDR3 spans 17 residues. Trimming removed 6 bases at V and 1 base at J, with 20 bases between. The CDR3 DNA follows: TGTGCCAGCAGCTCATCAGGATTAGCGGAGCGCACAGATACGCAGTATTTT. This encodes CASSSSGLAERTDTQYF. Full variable domain (outside the CDR3, taken from reference TRBV2 and TRBJ2-3): EPEVTQTPSHQVTQMGQEVILRCVPISNHLYFYWYRQILGQKVEFLVSFYNNEISEKSEIFDDQFSVERPDGSNFTLKIRSTKLEDSAMYFCASSSSGLAERTDTQYFGPGTRLTVL.

The V and J genes are TRBV7-9 and TRBJ1-1; TRBD1 matches 7 bases. Germline CDR1 reads SEHNR; CDR2 reads FQNEAQ (reference sequence). This CDR3 comprises 15 residues. The V gene end was trimmed by 1 base and the J gene end by 3 bases; junction bases not matched to a gene: 5. The CDR3 bases are TGTGCCAGCAGCTTAGGACAGGGCAAGGACACTGAAGCTTTCTTT. The encoded protein is CASSLGQGKDTEAFF.

J is TRBJ1-2 and V is TRBV28; tentatively, D is TRBD1 (6 bases). Looked up from germline, CDR1 is MDHEN and CDR2 is SYDVKM. Trimming pared 4 bases from V and 4 bases from J, leaving 19 bases between. The CDR3 spans 16 residues. CDR3 region: CASSSLGQPRSYGYTF. The CDR3 DNA sequence: TGTGCCAGCAGTTCTCTCGGACAGCCCAGATCCTATGGCTACACCTTC.

V gene TRBV15 combines with J gene TRBJ2-5; D call uncertain. The V end lost 0 bases, the J end lost 4 bases, and 3 bases lay between the germline ends. Germline V gene data show CDR1 as LNHNV and CDR2 as YYDKDF (reference sequence). The CDR3 has 12 amino acids. CDR3 nucleotides: TGTGCCACCAGCAGAGAGGGAGAGACCCAGTACTTC. Translating it yields CATSREGETQYF.

The chain uses TRBV30 and TRBJ2-7, with D perhaps matching TRBD1 (5 bases). The CDR3 has 12 residues. Germline-derived CDR1 and CDR2 are GTSNPN and SVGIG (reference sequence). The V end lost 1 base, the J end lost 4 bases, and 8 bases lay between the germline ends. The CDR3 loop is CAWSGTPYEQYF. Here the CDR3 DNA reads TGTGCCTGGAGTGGGACACCATACGAGCAGTACTTC.

V gene TRBV12-5 combines with J gene TRBJ2-5; a possible D gene is TRBD2 (5 bases). Trimming removed 7 bases at V and 3 bases at J, with 12 bases between. The CDR3 has 13 residues. Looked up from germline, CDR1 is LGHNT and CDR2 is FRNRAP. CDR3 residues: CASALREEETQYF. Here the CDR3 DNA reads TGTGCTAGTGCCTTGAGGGAAGAAGAGACCCAGTACTTC.

This chain uses TRBV2 with TRBJ1-5; tentatively, D is TRBD1 (6 bases). Germline V gene lookup returns CDR1 SNHLY and CDR2 FYNNEI. The V gene lost 4 bases and the J gene lost 7 bases, with 11 bases spanning the gap. This CDR3 has 13 residues. The CDR3 DNA reads as TGTGCCAGCAGTGCGAGACAGGCGCAGCCCCAGCATTTT. It codes for CASSARQAQPQHF. Based on the CDR3 plus reference TRBV2 and TRBJ1-5, the full variable domain is EPEVTQTPSHQVTQMGQEVILRCVPISNHLYFYWYRQILGQKVEFLVSFYNNEISEKSEIFDDQFSVERPDGSNFTLKIRSTKLEDSAMYFCASSARQAQPQHFGDGTRLSIL.

The chain has TRBV23-1 and TRBJ1-1; D might be TRBD1 (6 bases). TRBV23-1 belongs to the ORF category, with a function that is uncertain. The V end lost 3 bases, the J end lost 0 bases, and 11 bases lay between the germline ends. The CDR3 has 15 amino acids. The CDR3 DNA reads as TGCGCCAGCAGTCAGTGGACAGCTATGAACACTGAAGCTTTCTTT. It translates to CASSQWTAMNTEAFF.

The V gene is TRBV11-3, the J gene TRBJ1-1, with 10 bases identical to TRBD1. The germline V gene encodes CDR1 SGHNT and CDR2 YENEEA. Unmatched junction bases numbered 5, after V lost 4 bases and J lost 0 bases. The CDR3 is 16 residues long. The chain's CDR3 is CASSSGQGSMNTEAFF. The CDR3 region has the DNA TGTGCCAGCAGCTCGGGACAGGGGAGCATGAACACTGAAGCTTTCTTT.

As DNA, the CDR3 is TGTGCCAGTAGTACGGGATCTCTGAATTCACCCCTCCACTTT. This translates into CASSTGSLNSPLHF. The chain recombines TRBV19 with TRBJ1-6; no clear D gene. The length of the CDR3 is 14 residues. Germline V gene lookup returns CDR1 LNHDA and CDR2 SQIVND (reference sequence). The V end was cut by 4 bases, the J end by 7 bases, with 11 bases between.

J is TRBJ1-3 and V is TRBV11-2; no clear D gene. The CDR3 loop spans 13 amino acids. Germline CDR1 reads SGHAT; CDR2 reads FQNNGV. V lost 2 bases, J lost 4 bases, and 6 bases lay in between. Here the CDR3 DNA reads TGTGCCAGCAGCTTAACGGGGGGAAACACCATATATTTT. It yields the protein CASSLTGGNTIYF.

The chain has TRBV30 and TRBJ2-7; the match to TRBD1 covers 7 bases. Germline assignment: CDR1 GTSNPN and CDR2 SVGIG (reference sequence). This CDR3 has 14 amino acids. The V segment lost 5 bases and the J segment 3 bases; nucleotides outside the gene matches: 10. The CDR3 DNA is TGTGCCTGGGGCTCCCGGGACAGCCTCTACGAGCAGTACTTC. Translation gives CAWGSRDSLYEQYF. Full variable domain (rest looked up from reference TRBV30 and TRBJ2-7): SQTIHQWPATLVQPVGSPLSLECTVEGTSNPNLYWYRQAAGRGLQLLFYSVGIGQISSEVPQNLSASRPQDRQFILSSKKLLLSDSGFYLCAWGSRDSLYEQYFGPGTRLTVT.

This rearrangement joins TRBV3-1 (or the pseudogene TRBV3-2) to TRBJ2-5; D is unclear. The CDR3 has 16 amino acids. V was shortened by 2 bases and J by 5 bases, with 18 bases between the two germline ends. The germline V gene encodes CDR1 LGHDT and CDR2 YNNKEL (reference sequence). Written as DNA, the CDR3 is TGTGCCAGCAGCCAAAGGATGATTGTGGGATTGGAGACCCAGTACTTC. It codes for CASSQRMIVGLETQYF.

The chain recombines TRBV7-9 with TRBJ1-1; D gene ambiguous. Germline V gene data show CDR1 as SEHNR and CDR2 as FQNEAQ (reference sequence). The CDR3 extends over 13 amino acids. The V and J ends lost 5 bases and 0 bases respectively, with 7 bases between them. CDR3 sequence reads: CASSPFMNTEAFF. The CDR3 bases are TGTGCCAGCAGCCCCTTTATGAACACTGAAGCTTTCTTT.

This chain uses TRBV6-5 with TRBJ2-7; D perhaps matches TRBD2 (6 bases). The CDR3 runs 12 residues. Germline values: CDR1 MNHEY, CDR2 SVGAGI. The V end was cut by 7 bases, the J end by 6 bases, with 13 bases between. CDR3 sequence: CASTKLASEQYF. The CDR3 DNA reads as TGTGCCAGCACCAAACTAGCTAGCGAGCAGTACTTC.

The J gene is TRBJ1-1, the V gene TRBV7-9, with 8 bases aligning to TRBD1. The CDR3 runs 15 residues. Germline V gives CDR1 SEHNR, CDR2 FQNEAQ (reference sequence). Trimming took 6 bases from V and 5 from J; bases not matched to a gene: 11. The CDR3 region has the DNA TGTGCCAGCAGACGCTGGACAGGGTTTGGGACTGAAGCTTTCTTT. Translating gives CASRRWTGFGTEAFF. The whole variable domain, filled in from reference TRBV7-9 and TRBJ1-1, reads DTGVSQNPRHKITKRGQNVTFRCDPISEHNRLYWYRQTLGQGPEFLTYFQNEAQLEKSRLLSDRFSAERPKGSFSTLEIQRTEQGDSAMYLCASRRWTGFGTEAFFGQGTRLTVV.

The rearrangement uses TRBV19 and TRBJ2-7; D is perhaps TRBD2 (6 bases). CDR3 size: 14 residues. The germline V gene encodes CDR1 LNHDA and CDR2 SQIVND (reference sequence). V was shortened by 2 bases and J by 2 bases, with 10 bases between the two germline ends. The CDR3 DNA sequence: TGTGCCAGTAGTATAAGCGGAGGGGCCTACGAGCAGTACTTC. Amino acid sequence: CASSISGGAYEQYF.

J is TRBJ1-4 and V is TRBV11-2; a weak D match, TRBD1 (5 bases). Germline V gene data show CDR1 as SGHAT and CDR2 as FQNNGV. The CDR3 totals 14 residues. The V end was cut by 1 base, the J end by 6 bases, with 9 bases between. The CDR3 loop is CASSLAGLYEKLFF. CDR3 nucleotide sequence: TGTGCCAGCAGCTTAGCGGGACTGTATGAAAAACTGTTTTTT.

The gene calls are TRBV29-1 and TRBJ1-1; a weak D match, TRBD1 (6 bases). This CDR3 region has 12 residues. Trimming took 6 bases from V and 5 from J, leaving 13 bases between them. CDR1 and CDR2 (germline): SQVTM, ANQGSEA. CDR3 sequence (DNA): TGCAGCGTCGATTTGAGGGGGACTGAAGCTTTCTTT. Protein: CSVDLRGTEAFF.

The CDR3: CAWGGDQPQHF. The DNA for the CDR3 is TGTGCCTGGGGGGGTGATCAGCCCCAGCATTTT. The chain employs TRBV30 and TRBJ1-5; D may be TRBD1 (5 bases). CDR3 length: 11 residues. Germline lookup yields CDR1 GTSNPN and CDR2 SVGIG (reference sequence). V shed 5 bases and J shed 5 bases, with 7 bases lying between them.

This clone was detected only a few times. The chain recombines TRBV30 with TRBJ1-1, with D unresolved. Trimming removed 2 bases at V and 10 bases at J, with 11 bases between. There are 11 residues in the CDR3. Germline loops: CDR1 GTSNPN, CDR2 SVGIG (reference sequence). CDR3: CAWSSLVGAFF. The CDR3 DNA reads as TGTGCCTGGAGTTCCCTCGTCGGAGCTTTCTTT. Complete variable domain (other parts from reference TRBV30 and TRBJ1-1): SQTIHQWPATLVQPVGSPLSLECTVEGTSNPNLYWYRQAAGRGLQLLFYSVGIGQISSEVPQNLSASRPQDRQFILSSKKLLLSDSGFYLCAWSSLVGAFFGQGTRLTVV.

The rearrangement links TRBV3-1 (or the pseudogene TRBV3-2) to TRBJ1-3; D gene ambiguous. This CDR3 region has 12 residues. Germline lookup yields CDR1 LGHDT and CDR2 YNNKEL (reference sequence). Trimming stripped 4 bases from V and 7 bases from J, with 8 bases between. CDR3 sequence: CASSPSWNTIYF. Here the CDR3 DNA reads TGTGCCAGCAGCCCCAGCTGGAACACCATATATTTT.

The CDR3 protein is CASTPQGRTEAFF. The CDR3 DNA sequence: TGTGCCAGCACCCCACAGGGAAGGACTGAAGCTTTCTTT. The V and J genes are TRBV6-5 and TRBJ1-1, with D tentatively TRBD1 (6 bases). Germline CDR1 and CDR2: MNHEY and SVGAGI. Trimming took 7 bases from V and 5 from J, leaving 14 bases between them. The CDR3 contains 13 residues.

This clone was counted a few times. V and J are TRBV6-6 and TRBJ1-1; D is unclear. V was pared by 2 bases and J by 0 bases, with 7 bases between. CDR1 is MNHNY, CDR2 SVGAGI, per germline (reference sequence). This CDR3 contains 14 residues. The CDR3 here is CASSYRGLNTEAFF. DNA for the CDR3: TGTGCCAGCAGTTACCGGGGATTGAACACTGAAGCTTTCTTT.

This rearrangement joins TRBV29-1 to TRBJ1-2; the D is unclear. This CDR3 is built from 12 residues. V was shortened by 7 bases and J by 0 bases, with 9 bases between the two germline ends. CDR1 is SQVTM and CDR2 is ANQGSEA in the germline V gene. DNA for the CDR3: TGCAGCGCCGAGGTGTCTAACTATGGCTACACCTTC. Protein sequence: CSAEVSNYGYTF.